Each of the 30 T cell receptor beta chains below was sequenced from the same sample in a study of beta chain features in type 1 diabetes. These receptors' antigens are unknown. The isolated RNA, all of it, was reverse transcribed, so expressed TCRB transcripts were what got sequenced. Clones were sequenced by immunoSEQ multiplex PCR, and TCRdb holds only the in-frame ones, with some missing. The data contain 20,000 to 30,000 clones, around 69% of them singletons. Whole-study findings and limits: Shortening of TCRB CDR3s, moderate but significant, appeared in all four CD4+ subsets of Type 1 diabetes patients.

Sequenced sample: Tregs from blood. The receptors were gathered from a man younger than 35 with type 1 diabetes.

This clone was seen a handful of times. This chain links TRBV5-1 with TRBJ1-1; TRBD1 matches at 8 bases. Germline V gene sequence: CDR1 SGHRS, CDR2 YFSETQ. The CDR3 covers 13 residues. V lost 4 bases, J lost 3 bases, and 2 bases stayed unmatched. This CDR3 reads CASSKTGDTEAFF. The DNA of the CDR3 is TGCGCCAGCAGCAAGACAGGGGACACTGAAGCTTTCTTT.

The CDR3 DNA sequence: TGTGCCAGCAGCTTCGGAGGGGGCAACAATCAGCCCCAGCATTTT. Translation: CASSFGGGNNQPQHF. This rearrangement joins TRBV7-9 to TRBJ1-5, with 7 positions matching TRBD1. CDR1 is SEHNR, CDR2 FQNEAQ, per germline (reference sequence). The CDR3 totals 15 residues. V gave up 3 bases and J gave up 3 bases; unmatched junction bases: 5.

A single count supports this clone. J is TRBJ1-1 and V is TRBV19, with 10 nucleotides matching TRBD1. The V and J ends lost 6 bases and 4 bases, in that order; junction bases with no gene match: 8. The CDR3 is made up of 15 amino acids. Germline CDR1 and CDR2: LNHDA and SQIVND (reference sequence). CDR3 sequence: CASSPGQGRSTEAFF. The DNA of the CDR3 is TGTGCCAGTAGCCCGGGACAGGGGAGGAGCACTGAAGCTTTCTTT.

This clone was observed a few times. V usage is TRBV19 and J usage is TRBJ1-1; 10 bases are a match to TRBD1. CDR1 is LNHDA, CDR2 SQIVND, per germline (reference sequence). The V segment lost 8 bases and the J segment 0 bases; nucleotides outside the gene matches: 3. The CDR3 runs to 14 residues. The CDR3 protein is CASADRGLNTEAFF. DNA for the CDR3: TGTGCCAGTGCGGACAGGGGGTTGAACACTGAAGCTTTCTTT.

The gene calls are TRBV27 and TRBJ2-7; the match to TRBD1 covers 7 bases. J gave up 2 bases and V 0 bases, and 4 bases lay outside the gene matches. CDR3 length equals 15 residues. CDR1 MNHEY and CDR2 SMNVEV come from the germline V gene (reference sequence). The CDR3 loop reads CASSLSTGATYEQYF. DNA of the CDR3: TGTGCCAGCAGTTTATCAACAGGGGCGACCTACGAGCAGTACTTC.

This chain connects TRBV29-1 to TRBJ2-3, with a tentative D call TRBD1 (6 bases). CDR3 length: 11 amino acids. V was cut by 7 bases and J by 8 bases, with 13 bases left in between. The germline V gene encodes CDR1 SQVTM and CDR2 ANQGSEA. For the CDR3, the DNA is TGCAGCGCAAAACAGGGCGGTACGCAGTATTTT. Its translation: CSAKQGGTQYF.

This clone was picked up a small number of times. V usage is TRBV6-6 and J usage is TRBJ1-2, with TRBD1 as a possible D gene (5 bases). V was cut by 2 bases and J by 6 bases, with 13 bases left in between. This CDR3 has 14 amino acids. CDR1 and CDR2 (germline): MNHNY, SVGAGI (reference sequence). CDR3 sequence reads: CASSYPAGQDGYTF. The CDR3 DNA follows: TGTGCCAGCAGTTACCCCGCCGGACAAGATGGCTACACCTTC.

This chain joins TRBV9 and TRBJ1-6; the D gene is possibly TRBD1 (5 bases). This CDR3 is 14 amino acids long. The ends were cut back, 2 bases at V and 10 bases at J, with 13 bases in the middle. In germline, CDR1 is SGDLS, CDR2 YYNGEE. The CDR3 region is CASSVDLRGSPLHF. In nucleotides, the CDR3 is TGTGCCAGCAGCGTGGACCTAAGGGGATCACCCCTCCACTTT. Full variable domain (remainder filled in from reference TRBV9 and TRBJ1-6): DSGVTQTPKHLITATGQRVTLRCSPRSGDLSVYWYQQSLDQGLQFLIQYYNGEERAKGNILERFSAQQFPDLHSELNLSSLELGDSALYFCASSVDLRGSPLHFGNGTRLTVT.

The CDR3 DNA is TGTGCCAGCCGACTAGCGGTCACCGGGGAGCTGTTTTTT. It translates to CASRLAVTGELFF. The chain is built from TRBV6-6 and TRBJ2-2, with 9 bases aligning to TRBD2. The V gene end was trimmed by 8 bases and the J gene end by 4 bases; junction bases not matched to a gene: 2. Looked up from germline, CDR1 is MNHNY and CDR2 is SVGAGI (reference sequence). The CDR3 covers 13 residues.

The V gene is TRBV5-1, the J gene TRBJ2-7, with 9 positions matching TRBD1. The CDR3 covers 16 residues. After removal of 1 base from V and 2 bases from J, the junction contained 7 bases not matched to a gene. Germline-derived CDR1 and CDR2 are SGHRS and YFSETQ. The CDR3 sequence: CASSLRPGQGPYEQYF. DNA for the CDR3: TGCGCCAGCAGCTTGAGACCGGGACAGGGTCCCTACGAGCAGTACTTC.

On this clone: Sequence at one end of the junction differs from germline and may be a read error. This chain connects TRBV7-9 to TRBJ1-6; 9 nucleotides align to TRBD1. The CDR3 has 16 amino acids. In germline, CDR1 is SEHNR, CDR2 FQNEAQ (reference sequence). The CDR3 loop is CTSSSTDRGERSPLHF. CDR3 nucleotide sequence: TGTACCAGCAGCTCCACGGACAGGGGAGAACGTTCACCCCTCCACTTT.

This sequence joins TRBV2 and TRBJ2-5; no definite D call. The V end was cut by 5 bases, the J end by 6 bases, with 7 bases between. Germline V gene lookup returns CDR1 SNHLY and CDR2 FYNNEI. This CDR3 is 11 amino acids long. The CDR3 sequence is CASSQDKTQYF. The CDR3 DNA sequence: TGTGCCAGCAGTCAAGACAAGACCCAGTACTTC.

V is TRBV10-2 and J is TRBJ1-6, with 10 bases fitting TRBD1. The CDR3 is 14 residues long. Germline lookup yields CDR1 WSHSY and CDR2 SAAADI. Unmatched junction bases numbered 4, after V lost 7 bases and J lost 7 bases. The CDR3 here is CASKLDRGNSPLHF. CDR3 nucleotides: TGCGCCAGCAAGCTGGACAGGGGGAATTCACCCCTCCACTTT.

CDR3 nucleotides: TGCGCCAGCAGCTCGGGACAGGCCCTCACTGAAGCTTTCTTT. It encodes CASSSGQALTEAFF. The V and J genes are TRBV5-1 and TRBJ1-1; TRBD1 matches at 8 bases. V lost 3 bases to trimming and J lost 4 bases; unmatched junction nucleotides: 5. Germline V gives CDR1 SGHRS, CDR2 YFSETQ. CDR3 length equals 14 residues.

The chain is built from TRBV6-5 and TRBJ1-4; D not resolved. Between the trimmed V and J ends, which lost 2 bases and 8 bases, there was a span of 6 bases. Per germline, CDR1 MNHEY and CDR2 SVGAGI. The CDR3 is 12 residues long. The CDR3 region is CASSYAGEKLFF. CDR3 DNA sequence: TGTGCCAGCAGTTACGCGGGAGAAAAACTGTTTTTT.

The chain combines TRBV7-6 with TRBJ2-5; the D gene is possibly TRBD2 (6 bases). TRBJ2-7 matches the DNA end more closely, so the J call is doubtful. This CDR3 has 14 amino acids. CDR1 and CDR2 (germline): SGHVS, FNYEAQ. The CDR3 reads CASQERAGSYEQYF. The CDR3 coding sequence is TGTGCCAGCCAGGAGCGGGCGGGGTCCTACGAGCAGTACTTC.

This clone was picked up a small number of times. V gene TRBV6-6 combines with J gene TRBJ2-5; the match to TRBD1 covers 7 bases. CDR3 length: 14 amino acids. Trimming removed 3 bases from V and 2 bases from J; junction bases left unmatched: 3. Germline CDR1 and CDR2: MNHNY and SVGAGI (reference sequence). The CDR3 bases are TGTGCCAGCAGTTATCCGGGACAGCAAGAGACCCAGTACTTC. Protein product: CASSYPGQQETQYF.

The V call is TRBV19, the J call TRBJ1-5; D remains unclear. V was pared by 5 bases and J by 0 bases, with 11 bases between. Germline V gene data show CDR1 as LNHDA and CDR2 as SQIVND (reference sequence). This CDR3 is 15 amino acids long. CDR3 coding DNA: TGTGCCAGTAGTTACCGGGGATATAGCAATCAGCCCCAGCATTTT. This codes for CASSYRGYSNQPQHF.

The J gene is TRBJ2-1, the V gene TRBV7-9, with 7 nucleotides matching TRBD1. The CDR3 is made up of 15 amino acids. The germline CDR1 and CDR2 sequences are SEHNR and FQNEAQ (reference sequence). V shed 5 bases, J shed 6 bases, and the junction held 10 bases outside the gene matches. The CDR3 protein is CASSLDRDYGNEQFF. DNA for the CDR3: TGTGCCAGCAGCCTCGACAGGGATTACGGCAATGAGCAGTTCTTC.

The V call is TRBV30, the J call TRBJ2-1; 9 nucleotides match TRBD1. V shed 1 base, J shed 4 bases, and the junction held 5 bases outside the gene matches. CDR1 GTSNPN and CDR2 SVGIG come from the germline V gene (reference sequence). This CDR3 is 15 amino acids long. In DNA, the CDR3 is TGTGCCTGGAGTGCCGGGACAGGGTCATACAATGAGCAGTTCTTC. Protein product: CAWSAGTGSYNEQFF. Filled out from reference TRBV30 and TRBJ2-1, the complete variable domain reads SQTIHQWPATLVQPVGSPLSLECTVEGTSNPNLYWYRQAAGRGLQLLFYSVGIGQISSEVPQNLSASRPQDRQFILSSKKLLLSDSGFYLCAWSAGTGSYNEQFFGPGTRLTVL.

The genes are TRBV6-6 and TRBJ1-2; 8 positions agree with TRBD1. Germline V CDR1 and CDR2: MNHNY, SVGAGI (reference sequence). V gave up 0 bases and J gave up 7 bases; unmatched junction bases: 4. The CDR3 runs 14 residues. The CDR3 sequence is CASSYSPGGGGYTF. DNA of the CDR3: TGTGCCAGCAGTTACTCTCCAGGGGGCGGTGGCTACACCTTC.

CDR3 protein: CASKGRLGLSSTGELFF. The CDR3 DNA sequence: TGTGCCAGCAAGGGTCGCTTGGGACTTTCCTCCACCGGGGAGCTGTTTTTT. The chain links TRBV2 to TRBJ2-2; D is perhaps TRBD2 (6 bases). The germline V gene encodes CDR1 SNHLY and CDR2 FYNNEI. Between the trimmed V and J ends, which lost 7 bases and 4 bases, there was a span of 22 bases. This CDR3 comprises 17 residues.

This sequence joins TRBV7-2 and TRBJ2-5, with a tentative D call TRBD1 (5 bases). The CDR3 runs 15 residues. Germline V lookup: CDR1 SGHTA, CDR2 FQGNSA. V was clipped by 2 bases and J by 2 bases, with 12 bases between them. CDR3 loop: CASSLLGRTQETQYF. CDR3 nucleotides: TGTGCCAGCAGCTTATTAGGTCGGACACAAGAGACCCAGTACTTC.

The chain joins TRBV28 to TRBJ2-2; no definite D call. Between the trimmed V and J ends, which lost 4 bases and 4 bases, there was a span of 13 bases. The CDR3 spans 15 residues. CDR1 is MDHEN and CDR2 is SYDVKM in the germline V gene. CDR3 in amino acids: CASSSPLGPTGELFF. In DNA, the CDR3 is TGTGCCAGCAGTTCCCCACTGGGCCCCACCGGGGAGCTGTTTTTT.

Notes on this clone: This likely comes from a read error, as the CDR3 has no conserved phenylalanine or tryptophan at its end. V gene TRBV2 combines with J gene TRBJ1-2, with TRBD1 identical over 10 bases. This CDR3 is built from 12 residues. Unmatched junction bases numbered 4, after V lost 8 bases and J lost 7 bases. Germline loops: CDR1 SNHLY, CDR2 FYNNEI. CDR3 amino acids: CASRQGATGYTV. CDR3 nucleotides: TGTGCCAGCCGACAGGGGGCAACTGGCTACACCGTC.

V gene TRBV28 combines with J gene TRBJ1-5, with a tentative D call TRBD1 (6 bases). Trimming stripped 5 bases from V and 7 bases from J, with 12 bases between. Looked up from germline, CDR1 is MDHEN and CDR2 is SYDVKM. The CDR3 totals 13 residues. CDR3: CASSQGSRQPQHF. In DNA, the CDR3 is TGTGCCAGCAGTCAGGGGAGCAGGCAGCCCCAGCATTTT.

The chain recombines TRBV7-2 with TRBJ2-2, with D perhaps matching TRBD2 (7 bases). Per the germline V gene, CDR1 is SGHTA and CDR2 is FQGNSA. Trimming left V 1 base short and J 10 bases short, with 13 bases between. This CDR3 spans 14 amino acids. The CDR3 bases are TGTGCCAGCAGCTTAGGGGGGGGGCGCGTGGAGCTGTTTTTT. Amino acid sequence: CASSLGGGRVELFF.

The V and J genes are TRBV7-9 and TRBJ2-5; 15 positions agree with TRBD2. J gave up 2 bases and V 5 bases, and 9 bases lay outside the gene matches. The CDR3 length is 18 residues. The V gene's germline CDR1 is SEHNR and CDR2 FQNEAQ (reference sequence). The CDR3 loop reads CASSPGTSGRPSQETQYF. The CDR3, as DNA: TGTGCCAGCAGCCCGGGGACTAGCGGGAGGCCCTCTCAAGAGACCCAGTACTTC. The entire variable domain, with the rest obtained from reference TRBV7-9 and TRBJ2-5, is as follows: DTGVSQNPRHKITKRGQNVTFRCDPISEHNRLYWYRQTLGQGPEFLTYFQNEAQLEKSRLLSDRFSAERPKGSFSTLEIQRTEQGDSAMYLCASSPGTSGRPSQETQYFGPGTRLLVL.

The rearrangement joins TRBV27 to TRBJ1-1; 7 positions match TRBD1. The CDR3 runs 15 residues. With 7 bases clipped from V and 2 bases from J, the junction kept 10 bases outside the gene matches. Per germline, CDR1 MNHEY and CDR2 SMNVEV (reference sequence). Here the CDR3 reads CASKSSRGSNTEAFF. In DNA form, the CDR3 reads TGTGCCAGCAAGTCCTCCAGGGGGAGTAACACTGAAGCTTTCTTT.

Comment on this clone: Germline is not matched at one junction end, which may reflect a read error. The chain employs TRBV5-1 and TRBJ1-2; 12 positions match TRBD1. The CDR3 is 15 amino acids. Germline CDR1 is SGHRS and CDR2 is YFSETQ. CDR3 in amino acids: CASSRPGQGALGHTF. In DNA form, the CDR3 reads TGCGCCAGCAGCAGGCCGGGACAGGGGGCGCTTGGCCACACCTTC. Using reference TRBV5-1 and TRBJ1-2 for the parts outside the CDR3, the full variable domain is KAGVTQTPRYLIKTRGQQVTLSCSPISGHRSVSWYQQTPGQGLQFLFEYFSETQRNKGNFPGRFSGRQFSNSRSEMNVSTLELGDSALYLCASSRPGQGALGHTFGSGTRLTVV.